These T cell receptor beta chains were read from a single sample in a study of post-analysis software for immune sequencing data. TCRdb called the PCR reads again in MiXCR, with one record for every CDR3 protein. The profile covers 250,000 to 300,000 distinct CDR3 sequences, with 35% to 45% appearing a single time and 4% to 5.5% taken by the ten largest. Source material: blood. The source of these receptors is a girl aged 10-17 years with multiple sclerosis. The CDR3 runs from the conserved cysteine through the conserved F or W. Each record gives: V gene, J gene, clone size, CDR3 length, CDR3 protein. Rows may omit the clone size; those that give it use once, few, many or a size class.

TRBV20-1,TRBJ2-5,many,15,CSARDLRLQQETQYF
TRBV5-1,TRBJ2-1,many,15,CASSLVVSGNNEQFF
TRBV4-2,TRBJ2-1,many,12,CASSQESREQFF
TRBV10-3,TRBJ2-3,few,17,CAISGTRGDGNTDTQYF
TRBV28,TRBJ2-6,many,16,CASSKGPSSGANVLTF
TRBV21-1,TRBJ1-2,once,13,CASLEEGNNGYTF
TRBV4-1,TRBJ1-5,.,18,CASSQVWGGVNSNQPQHF
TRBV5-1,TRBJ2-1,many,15,CASSNSGASYNEQFF
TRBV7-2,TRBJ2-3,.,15,CASSLVSGVLDTQYF
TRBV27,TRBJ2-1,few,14,CASRLAGVDNEQFF
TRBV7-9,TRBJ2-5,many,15,CASSRPTPSQETQYF
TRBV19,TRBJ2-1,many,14,CASTLGSGSNEQFF
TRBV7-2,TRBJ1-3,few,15,CASSPSFQAGNTIYF
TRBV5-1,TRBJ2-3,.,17,CASSLAWAGDGTDTQYF
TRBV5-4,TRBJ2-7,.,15,CASSFTPGHSYEQYF
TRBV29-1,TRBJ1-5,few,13,CSVRRDAAQPQHF
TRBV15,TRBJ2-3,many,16,CATSSLGTTRGDTQYF
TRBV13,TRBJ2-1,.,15,CASSDAGTGRSEQFF
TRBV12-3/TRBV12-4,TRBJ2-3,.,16,CASSTILAGSTDTQYF
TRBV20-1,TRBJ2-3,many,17,CSASKRQGLLSTDTQYF
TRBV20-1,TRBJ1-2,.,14,CSARGTGSNYGYTF